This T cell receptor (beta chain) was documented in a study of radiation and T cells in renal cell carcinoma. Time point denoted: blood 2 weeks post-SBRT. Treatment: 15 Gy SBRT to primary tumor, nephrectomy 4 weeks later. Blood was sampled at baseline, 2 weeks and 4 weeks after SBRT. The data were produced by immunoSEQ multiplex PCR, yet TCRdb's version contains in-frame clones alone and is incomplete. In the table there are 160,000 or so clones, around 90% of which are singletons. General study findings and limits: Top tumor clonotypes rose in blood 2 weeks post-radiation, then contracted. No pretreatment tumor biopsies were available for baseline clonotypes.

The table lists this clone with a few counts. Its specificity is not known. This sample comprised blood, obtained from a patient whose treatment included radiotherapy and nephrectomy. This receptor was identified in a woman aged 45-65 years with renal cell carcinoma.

CDR3 coding DNA: TGTGCCAGTAGTATCCAGGGGGTAACGGGCGGGGAGCTGTTTTTT. Its protein is CASSIQGVTGGELFF. The chain combines TRBV19 with TRBJ2-2; 7 nucleotides match TRBD1. The germline V gene encodes CDR1 LNHDA and CDR2 SQIVND (reference sequence). This CDR3 is 15 amino acids long. Trimming cost V 3 bases and J 7 bases; bases outside gene matches: 8.